These T cell receptor beta chains were read from a single sample in a study of blood T cell repertoires in COVID-19. Clones were sequenced by immunoSEQ multiplex PCR, and TCRdb holds only the in-frame ones, with some missing. This sample has just over 300,000 clones, with roughly 89% found just once. Sample: peripheral blood. The receptor source for this set is a woman aged 25-40 years with COVID-19, enrolled during active disease. CDR3s include the opening cysteine and the closing phenylalanine or tryptophan. The D gene is left open where the match is weak. Expanded clones are given a class, and other clones once, few, many or no size at all.

CDR3aa: CSASGATNEKLFF
CDR3nt: TGCAGCGCTAGCGGGGCAACTAATGAAAAACTGTTTTTT
abundance: .
j_gene: TRBJ1-4
v_gene: TRBV29-1
d_gene: .

CDR3aa: CASSNGQAETQYF
CDR3nt: TGTGCCAGTAGCAACGGACAGGCAGAGACCCAGTACTTC
abundance: .
j_gene: TRBJ2-5
v_gene: TRBV19
d_gene: TRBD1

CDR3aa: CASSEERDQPQHF
CDR3nt: TGTGCCAGCAGTGAAGAGAGGGATCAGCCCCAGCATTTT
abundance: .
j_gene: TRBJ1-5
v_gene: TRBV6-4
d_gene: .

CDR3aa: CASSLGRVPEGNTEAFF
CDR3nt: TGTGCCAGCAGCTTGGGGCGGGTCCCGGAGGGGAACACTGAAGCTTTCTTT
abundance: .
j_gene: TRBJ1-1
v_gene: TRBV5-5
d_gene: .

CDR3aa: CASSFLDRGRTGELFF
CDR3nt: TGCGCCAGCAGCTTTCTGGACAGGGGACGGACCGGGGAGCTGTTTTTT
abundance: .
j_gene: TRBJ2-2
v_gene: TRBV5-1
d_gene: TRBD1

CDR3aa: CASTPRGQMRGELFF
CDR3nt: TGCGCCAGCACCCCCAGGGGACAGATGAGGGGGGAGCTGTTTTTT
abundance: .
j_gene: TRBJ2-2
v_gene: TRBV4-1
d_gene: TRBD1

CDR3aa: CASSHELNSPLHF
CDR3nt: TGTGCCAGCAGCCACGAGCTTAATTCACCCCTCCACTTT
abundance: .
j_gene: TRBJ1-6
v_gene: TRBV3-1/TRBV3-2
d_gene: .

CDR3aa: CATSDSLLAGGPHTDTQYF
CDR3nt: TGTGCCACCAGTGATAGTCTCCTAGCGGGGGGGCCTCATACAGATACGCAGTATTTT
abundance: .
j_gene: TRBJ2-3
v_gene: TRBV24-1
d_gene: TRBD2

CDR3aa: CASSLERAGDGSPLHF
CDR3nt: TGTGCCAGCAGCTTAGAGAGGGCTGGTGATGGTTCACCCCTCCACTTT
abundance: .
j_gene: TRBJ1-6
v_gene: TRBV11-3
d_gene: .

CDR3aa: CASSPDRVNTEAFF
CDR3nt: TGTGCCAGCAGCCCTGACAGGGTGAACACTGAAGCTTTCTTT
abundance: .
j_gene: TRBJ1-1
v_gene: TRBV5-4
d_gene: TRBD1

CDR3aa: CASSESQISNQPQHF
CDR3nt: TGTGCCAGCAGTGAAAGCCAAATTAGCAATCAGCCCCAGCATTTT
abundance: .
j_gene: TRBJ1-5
v_gene: TRBV2
d_gene: .

CDR3aa: CASSIQGRGGTDTQYF
CDR3nt: TGTGCCAGTAGTATACAGGGCAGGGGTGGTACAGATACGCAGTATTTT
abundance: once
j_gene: TRBJ2-3
v_gene: TRBV19
d_gene: .

CDR3aa: CASSEQDWLQYF
CDR3nt: TGTGCCAGCAGTGAACAGGATTGGTTGCAGTACTTC
abundance: .
j_gene: TRBJ2-7
v_gene: TRBV2
d_gene: .

CDR3aa: CASSLVQGTYEQYF
CDR3nt: TGTGCCAGCAGCTTAGTACAGGGGACTTACGAGCAGTACTTC
abundance: .
j_gene: TRBJ2-7
v_gene: TRBV7-8
d_gene: .

CDR3aa: CASSPHPNPGELFF
CDR3nt: TGTGCCAGCTCACCACATCCTAACCCGGGGGAGCTGTTTTTT
abundance: .
j_gene: TRBJ2-2
v_gene: TRBV18
d_gene: .

CDR3aa: CASSPIQYRDRDYTEAFF
CDR3nt: TGTGCCAGCAGCCCAATCCAATATCGGGACAGGGATTACACTGAAGCTTTCTTT
abundance: .
j_gene: TRBJ1-1
v_gene: TRBV7-9
d_gene: TRBD1

CDR3aa: CASTSDSEQFF
CDR3nt: TGTGCCAGCACCTCGGACAGTGAGCAGTTCTTC
abundance: .
j_gene: TRBJ2-1
v_gene: TRBV9
d_gene: .

CDR3aa: CASRGVSPYGYTF
CDR3nt: TGTGCCAGCCGCGGGGTCTCGCCCTATGGCTACACCTTC
abundance: .
j_gene: TRBJ1-2
v_gene: TRBV7-2
d_gene: .

CDR3aa: CASSQYRLLNEKLFF
CDR3nt: TGCGCCAGCAGTCAATACAGGTTACTCAATGAAAAACTGTTTTTT
abundance: .
j_gene: TRBJ1-4
v_gene: TRBV10-1
d_gene: .

CDR3aa: CASSAAGTGGNQPQHF
CDR3nt: TGTGCCAGCAGCGCGGCAGGGACAGGGGGCAATCAGCCCCAGCATTTT
abundance: .
j_gene: TRBJ1-5
v_gene: TRBV9
d_gene: TRBD1